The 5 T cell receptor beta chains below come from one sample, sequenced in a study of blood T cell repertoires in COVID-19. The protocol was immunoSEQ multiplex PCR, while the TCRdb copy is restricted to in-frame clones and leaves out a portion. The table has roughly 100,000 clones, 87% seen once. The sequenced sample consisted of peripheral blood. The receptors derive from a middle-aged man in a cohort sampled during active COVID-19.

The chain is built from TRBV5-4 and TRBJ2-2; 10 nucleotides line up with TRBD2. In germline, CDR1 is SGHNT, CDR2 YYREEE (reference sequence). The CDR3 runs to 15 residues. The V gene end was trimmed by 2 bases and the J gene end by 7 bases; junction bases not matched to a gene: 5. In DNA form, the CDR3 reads TGTGCCAGCAGCTTCTCTAGCGGGGGAGGCGGGGAGCTGTTTTTT. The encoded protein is CASSFSSGGGGELFF. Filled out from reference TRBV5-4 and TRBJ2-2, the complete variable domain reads ETGVTQSPTHLIKTRGQQVTLRCSSQSGHNTVSWYQQALGQGPQFIFQYYREEENGRGNFPPRFSGLQFPNYSSELNVNALELDDSALYLCASSFSSGGGGELFFGEGSRLTVL.

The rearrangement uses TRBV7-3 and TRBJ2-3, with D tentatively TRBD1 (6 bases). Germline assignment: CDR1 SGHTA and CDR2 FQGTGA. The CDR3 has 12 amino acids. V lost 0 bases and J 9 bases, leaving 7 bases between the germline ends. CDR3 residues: CASSLTGATQYF. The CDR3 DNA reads TGTGCCAGCAGCTTAACGGGGGCGACGCAGTATTTT.

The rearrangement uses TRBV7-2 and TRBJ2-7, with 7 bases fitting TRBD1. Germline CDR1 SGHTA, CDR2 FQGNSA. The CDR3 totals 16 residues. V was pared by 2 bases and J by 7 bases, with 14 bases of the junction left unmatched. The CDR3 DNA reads TGTGCCAGCAGCTTATCTAGACAGGGCTCAAGGGGGGAGCAGTACTTC. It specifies CASSLSRQGSRGEQYF.

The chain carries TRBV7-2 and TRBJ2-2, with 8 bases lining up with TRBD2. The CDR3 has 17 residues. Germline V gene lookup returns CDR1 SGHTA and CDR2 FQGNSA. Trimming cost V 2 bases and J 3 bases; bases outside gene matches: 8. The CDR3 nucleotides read TGTGCCAGCAGCTTAAGCGGGGGCCGCTCCCACACCGGGGAGCTGTTTTTT. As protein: CASSLSGGRSHTGELFF.

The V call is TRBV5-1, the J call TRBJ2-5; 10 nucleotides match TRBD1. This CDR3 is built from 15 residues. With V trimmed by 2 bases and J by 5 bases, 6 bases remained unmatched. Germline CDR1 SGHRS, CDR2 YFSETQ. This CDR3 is CASSFGTGVGETQYF. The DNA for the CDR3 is TGCGCCAGCAGCTTTGGGACAGGGGTAGGGGAGACCCAGTACTTC.